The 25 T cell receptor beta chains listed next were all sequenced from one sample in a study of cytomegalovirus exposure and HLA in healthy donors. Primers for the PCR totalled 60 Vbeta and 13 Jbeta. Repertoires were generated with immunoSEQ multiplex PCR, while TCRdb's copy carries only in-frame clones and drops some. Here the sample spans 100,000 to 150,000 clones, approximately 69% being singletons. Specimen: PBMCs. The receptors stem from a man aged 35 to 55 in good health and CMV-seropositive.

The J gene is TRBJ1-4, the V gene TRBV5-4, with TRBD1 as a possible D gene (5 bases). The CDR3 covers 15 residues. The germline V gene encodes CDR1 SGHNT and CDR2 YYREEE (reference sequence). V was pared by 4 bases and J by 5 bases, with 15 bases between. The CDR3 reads CASSPGGTTNEKLFF. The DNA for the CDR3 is TGTGCCAGCAGCCCCGGAGGGACGACAAATGAAAAACTGTTTTTT.

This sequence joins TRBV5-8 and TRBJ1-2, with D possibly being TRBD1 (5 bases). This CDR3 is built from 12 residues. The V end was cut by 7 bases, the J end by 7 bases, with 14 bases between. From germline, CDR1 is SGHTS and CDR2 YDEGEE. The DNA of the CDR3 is TGTGCCAGCCGCCAGGGTAGTGCTGGCTACACCTTC. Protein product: CASRQGSAGYTF.

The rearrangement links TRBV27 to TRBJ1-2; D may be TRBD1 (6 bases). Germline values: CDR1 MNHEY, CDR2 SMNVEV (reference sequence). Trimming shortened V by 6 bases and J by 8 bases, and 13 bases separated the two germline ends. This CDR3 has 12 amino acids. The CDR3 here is CASRGGAEGYTF. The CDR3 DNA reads TGTGCCAGCAGGGGGGGGGCGGAAGGCTACACCTTC.

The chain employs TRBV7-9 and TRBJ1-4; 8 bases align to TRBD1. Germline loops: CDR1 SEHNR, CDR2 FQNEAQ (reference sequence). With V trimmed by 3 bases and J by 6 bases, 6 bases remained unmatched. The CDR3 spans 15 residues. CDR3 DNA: TGTGCCAGCAGCTTCTCCGGGACAGGCTATGAAAAACTGTTTTTT. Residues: CASSFSGTGYEKLFF.

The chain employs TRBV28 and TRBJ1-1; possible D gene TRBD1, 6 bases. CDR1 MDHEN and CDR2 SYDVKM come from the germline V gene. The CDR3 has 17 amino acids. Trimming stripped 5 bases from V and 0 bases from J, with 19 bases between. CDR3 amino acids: CASSTGIGGSMNTEAFF. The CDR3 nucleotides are TGTGCCAGCAGTACAGGGATCGGAGGATCCATGAACACTGAAGCTTTCTTT.

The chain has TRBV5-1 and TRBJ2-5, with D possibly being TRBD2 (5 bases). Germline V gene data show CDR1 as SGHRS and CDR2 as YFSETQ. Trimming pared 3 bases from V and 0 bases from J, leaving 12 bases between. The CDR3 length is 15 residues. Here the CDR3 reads CASSWSGGYQETQYF. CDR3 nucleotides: TGCGCCAGCAGCTGGAGCGGAGGCTACCAAGAGACCCAGTACTTC.

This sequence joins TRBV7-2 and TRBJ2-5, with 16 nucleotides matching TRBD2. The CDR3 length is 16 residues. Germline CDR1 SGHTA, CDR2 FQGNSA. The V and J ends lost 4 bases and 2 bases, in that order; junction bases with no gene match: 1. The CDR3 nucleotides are TGTGCCAGCAGCTCGGGACTAGCGGGGGGGCAAGAGACCCAGTACTTC. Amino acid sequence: CASSSGLAGGQETQYF.

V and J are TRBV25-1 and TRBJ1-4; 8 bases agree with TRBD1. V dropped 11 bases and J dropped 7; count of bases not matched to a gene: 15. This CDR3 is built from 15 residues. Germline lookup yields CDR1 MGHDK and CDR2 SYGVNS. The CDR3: CASRTGQVGGEKLFF. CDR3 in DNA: TGTGCCTCCCGAACGGGACAGGTCGGGGGTGAAAAACTGTTTTTT.

For the CDR3, the DNA is TGTGCCAGCAGCGTATCTAGCGGGGGGGGGCCCGGCAATGAGCAGTTCTTC. Translated: CASSVSSGGGPGNEQFF. The V gene is TRBV9, the J gene TRBJ2-1; 12 nucleotides agree with TRBD2. There are 17 residues in the CDR3. The V gene's germline CDR1 is SGDLS and CDR2 YYNGEE. The ends lost 1 base at V and 6 bases at J; junction bases unmatched: 8.

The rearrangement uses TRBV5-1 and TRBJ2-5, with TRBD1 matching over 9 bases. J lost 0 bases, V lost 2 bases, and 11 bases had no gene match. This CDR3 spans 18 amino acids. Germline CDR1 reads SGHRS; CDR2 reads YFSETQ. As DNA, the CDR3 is TGCGCCAGCAGCTTTCTTCGTTTGGGACAGGGATACCAAGAGACCCAGTACTTC. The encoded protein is CASSFLRLGQGYQETQYF.

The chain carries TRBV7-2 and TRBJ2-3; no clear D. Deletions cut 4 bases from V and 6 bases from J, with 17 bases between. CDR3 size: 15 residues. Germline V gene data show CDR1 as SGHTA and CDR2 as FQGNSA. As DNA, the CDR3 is TGTGCCAGCAGCTCCAGACCGGGTCTCCGGGATACGCAGTATTTT. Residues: CASSSRPGLRDTQYF.

CDR3 sequence: CASSPRVSGRVSGANVLTF. In DNA, the CDR3 is TGTGCCAGCAGCCCCCGGGTTAGCGGGAGGGTATCCGGGGCCAACGTCCTGACTTTC. The rearrangement uses TRBV9 and TRBJ2-6, with 11 bases aligning to TRBD2. The V gene's germline CDR1 is SGDLS and CDR2 YYNGEE. Trimming at V came to 4 bases and at J to 4 bases, leaving 13 bases not matched to a gene. This CDR3 has 19 amino acids.

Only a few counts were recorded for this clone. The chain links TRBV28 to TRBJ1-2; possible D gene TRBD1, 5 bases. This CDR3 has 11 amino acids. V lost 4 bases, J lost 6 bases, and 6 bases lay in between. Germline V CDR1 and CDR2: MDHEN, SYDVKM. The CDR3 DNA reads TGTGCCAGCAGTTCCAGGGATGGCTACACCTTC. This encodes CASSSRDGYTF.

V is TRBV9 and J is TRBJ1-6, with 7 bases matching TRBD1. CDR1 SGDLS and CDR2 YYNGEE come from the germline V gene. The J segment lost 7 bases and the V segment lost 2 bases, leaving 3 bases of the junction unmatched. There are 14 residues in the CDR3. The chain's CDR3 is CASSVPGQNSPLHF. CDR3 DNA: TGTGCCAGCAGCGTGCCGGGACAGAATTCACCCCTCCACTTT.

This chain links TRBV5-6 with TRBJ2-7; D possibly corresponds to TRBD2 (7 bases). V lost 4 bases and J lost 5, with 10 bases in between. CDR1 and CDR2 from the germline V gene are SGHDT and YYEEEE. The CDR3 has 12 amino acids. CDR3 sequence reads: CASSLGGHEQYF. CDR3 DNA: TGTGCCAGCAGCCTCGGGGGGCACGAGCAGTACTTC.

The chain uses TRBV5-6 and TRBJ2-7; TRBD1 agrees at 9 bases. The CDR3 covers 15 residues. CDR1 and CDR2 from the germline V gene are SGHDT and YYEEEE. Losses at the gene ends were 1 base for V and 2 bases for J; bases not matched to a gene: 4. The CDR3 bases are TGTGCCAGCAGCTTGTGGGACAGGGCCCCCTACGAGCAGTACTTC. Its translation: CASSLWDRAPYEQYF. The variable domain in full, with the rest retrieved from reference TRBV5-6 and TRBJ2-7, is DAGVTQSPTHLIKTRGQQVTLRCSPKSGHDTVSWYQQALGQGPQFIFQYYEEEERQRGNFPDRFSGHQFPNYSSELNVNALLLGDSALYLCASSLWDRAPYEQYFGPGTRLTVT.

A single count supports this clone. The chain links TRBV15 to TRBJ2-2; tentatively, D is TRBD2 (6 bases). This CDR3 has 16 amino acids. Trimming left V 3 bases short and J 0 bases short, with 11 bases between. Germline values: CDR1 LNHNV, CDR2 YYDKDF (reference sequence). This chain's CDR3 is CATSSQWGANTGELFF. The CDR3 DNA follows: TGTGCCACCAGCAGTCAGTGGGGGGCGAACACCGGGGAGCTGTTTTTT.

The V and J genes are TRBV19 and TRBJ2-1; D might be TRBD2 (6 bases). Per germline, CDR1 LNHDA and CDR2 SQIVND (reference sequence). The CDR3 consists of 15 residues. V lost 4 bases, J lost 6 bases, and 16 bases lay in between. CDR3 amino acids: CASSNQGGGSNEQFF. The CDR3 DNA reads TGTGCCAGTAGTAACCAGGGAGGTGGATCCAATGAGCAGTTCTTC.

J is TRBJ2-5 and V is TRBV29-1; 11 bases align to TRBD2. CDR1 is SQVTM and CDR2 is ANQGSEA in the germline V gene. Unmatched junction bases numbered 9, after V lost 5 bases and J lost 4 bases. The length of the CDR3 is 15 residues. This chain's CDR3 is CSVRDSGGARETQYF. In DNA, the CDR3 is TGCAGCGTTCGTGATAGCGGGGGGGCACGAGAGACCCAGTACTTC.

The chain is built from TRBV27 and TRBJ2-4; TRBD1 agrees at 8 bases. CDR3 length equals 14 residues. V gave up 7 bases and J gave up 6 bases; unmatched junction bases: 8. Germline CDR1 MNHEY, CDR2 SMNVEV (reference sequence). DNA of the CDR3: TGTGCCAGCAAGTCGACAGGGGCGGGAAACATTCAGTACTTC. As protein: CASKSTGAGNIQYF.

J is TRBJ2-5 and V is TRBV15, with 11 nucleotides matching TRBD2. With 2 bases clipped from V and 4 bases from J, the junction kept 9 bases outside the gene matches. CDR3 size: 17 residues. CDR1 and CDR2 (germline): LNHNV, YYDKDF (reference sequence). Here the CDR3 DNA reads TGTGCCACCAGCAGAACCGGGACTAGCGGAGGAGGAGAGACCCAGTACTTC. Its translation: CATSRTGTSGGGETQYF.

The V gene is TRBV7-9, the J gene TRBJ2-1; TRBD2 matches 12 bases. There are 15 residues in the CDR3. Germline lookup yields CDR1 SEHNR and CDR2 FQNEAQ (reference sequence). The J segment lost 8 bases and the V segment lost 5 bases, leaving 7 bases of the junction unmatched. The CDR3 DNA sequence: TGTGCCAGCAGCCCCCTAGCGGGAGGGTTGCATGAGCAGTTCTTC. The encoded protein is CASSPLAGGLHEQFF. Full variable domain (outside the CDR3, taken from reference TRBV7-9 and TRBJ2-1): DTGVSQNPRHKITKRGQNVTFRCDPISEHNRLYWYRQTLGQGPEFLTYFQNEAQLEKSRLLSDRFSAERPKGSFSTLEIQRTEQGDSAMYLCASSPLAGGLHEQFFGPGTRLTVL.

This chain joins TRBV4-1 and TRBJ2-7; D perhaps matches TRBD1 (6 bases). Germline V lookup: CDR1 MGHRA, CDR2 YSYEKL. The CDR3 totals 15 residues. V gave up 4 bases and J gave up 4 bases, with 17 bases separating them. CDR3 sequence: CASSPLGRGEYEQYF. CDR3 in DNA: TGCGCCAGCAGCCCTCTCGGCAGGGGCGAGTACGAGCAGTACTTC.

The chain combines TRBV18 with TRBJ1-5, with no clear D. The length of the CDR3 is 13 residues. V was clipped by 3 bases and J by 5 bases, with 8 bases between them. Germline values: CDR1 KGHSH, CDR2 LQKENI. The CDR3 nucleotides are TGTGCCAGCTCACCTAACTTAGATCAGCCCCAGCATTTT. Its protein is CASSPNLDQPQHF.

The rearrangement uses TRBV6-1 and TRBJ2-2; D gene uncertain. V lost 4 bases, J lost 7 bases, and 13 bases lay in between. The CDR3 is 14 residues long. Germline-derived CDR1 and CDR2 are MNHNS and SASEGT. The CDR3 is CASSVMIGGGELFF. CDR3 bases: TGTGCCAGCAGTGTAATGATCGGTGGCGGGGAGCTGTTTTTT.